A selection of T cell receptor beta chains follows, all from one sample in a study of CD8 T cells in ankylosing spondylitis. MiXCR, run by TCRdb on the 5' RACE reads, gives a single entry per CDR3 protein. The repertoire holds around 130,000 distinct CDR3 sequences, with 9.3% as singletons. Specimen: blood, either unsorted or a sorted T cell fraction (not recorded which). The receptors stem from a male donor with ankylosing spondylitis or in good health (not recorded which). Both conserved end residues are trimmed from each CDR3. The order of the fields is V gene, J gene, CDR3 protein.

v_gene: TRBV20-1
j_gene: TRBJ1-2
CDR3aa: IFRSGTEVYGYT

v_gene: TRBV29-1
j_gene: TRBJ2-3
CDR3aa: SVGGRVTDTQY

v_gene: TRBV5-1
j_gene: TRBJ2-5
CDR3aa: AISSTLQGKETQY

v_gene: TRBV12-3/TRBV12-4
j_gene: TRBJ2-7
CDR3aa: ASSVANEPYEQY

v_gene: TRBV2
j_gene: TRBJ2-7
CDR3aa: ASSRDSFYEQY

v_gene: TRBV4-3
j_gene: TRBJ1-4
CDR3aa: ASSQDRFSNEKLF

v_gene: TRBV5-4
j_gene: TRBJ2-5
CDR3aa: ASSLRLTQIQETQY

v_gene: TRBV4-3
j_gene: TRBJ2-1
CDR3aa: ASSQGLQRDYNEQF

v_gene: TRBV12-3/TRBV12-4
j_gene: TRBJ2-1
CDR3aa: ASSSSTSPNEQF

v_gene: TRBV7-2
j_gene: TRBJ2-7
CDR3aa: ASSTGTLKGYEQY

v_gene: TRBV20-1
j_gene: TRBJ2-5
CDR3aa: SAREGGMVQETQY

v_gene: TRBV29-1
j_gene: TRBJ2-5
CDR3aa: SVELAGALETQY

v_gene: TRBV5-1
j_gene: TRBJ2-5
CDR3aa: ASSLGGGETQY

v_gene: TRBV5-8
j_gene: TRBJ2-1
CDR3aa: ASSFPGLLVNEQF

v_gene: TRBV20-1
j_gene: TRBJ2-3
CDR3aa: CAPRRMGDGTDTQY

v_gene: TRBV30
j_gene: TRBJ1-5
CDR3aa: AFPGEGPKMNISNQPQH

v_gene: TRBV5-1
j_gene: TRBJ1-1
CDR3aa: ASSLDYRGGNTEAF

v_gene: TRBV7-2
j_gene: TRBJ2-7
CDR3aa: ASSYTGTDVYEQY